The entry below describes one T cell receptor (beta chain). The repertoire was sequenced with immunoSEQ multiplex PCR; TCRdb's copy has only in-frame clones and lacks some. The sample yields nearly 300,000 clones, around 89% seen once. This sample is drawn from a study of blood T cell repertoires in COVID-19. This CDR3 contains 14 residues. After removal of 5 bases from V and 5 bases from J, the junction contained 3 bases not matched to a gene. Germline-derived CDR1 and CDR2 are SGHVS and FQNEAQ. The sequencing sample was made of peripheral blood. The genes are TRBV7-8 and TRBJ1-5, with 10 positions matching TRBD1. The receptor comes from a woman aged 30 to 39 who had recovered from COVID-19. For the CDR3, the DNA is TGTGCCAGCAGCAAGGACAGGGGGGATCAGCCCCAGCATTTT. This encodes CASSKDRGDQPQHF.